The source of this T cell receptor beta chain is a study of T cells in narcolepsy. The study's findings and limits: Comparing one patient's CSF and blood CD4+ clonotypes highlighted HCRT- and TRIB2-specific autoreactive clonotypes.

Libraries were prepared by immunoSEQ multiplex PCR; TCRdb keeps only in-frame clonotypes and omits some of them. The data show 30,000 to 40,000 clones, about 81% seen once. This CDR3 is built from 16 residues. Trimming cost V 5 bases and J 3 bases, with 17 bases left between them. Germline V gives CDR1 SGHTA, CDR2 FQGNSA. This clone was counted only a few times. Its antigen is not known. Material: CD45RA- memory CD4+ T cells from PBMCs. The source of this sequence is a human donor with narcolepsy. The chain is built from TRBV7-2 and TRBJ2-4; D call uncertain. Written as DNA, the CDR3 is TGTGCCAGCAGCCATCCGGGTGGGGTGGGCAAAAACATTCAGTACTTC. This translates into CASSHPGGVGKNIQYF.